One sample yielded the 8 T cell receptor beta chains listed below, sequenced in a study of blood T cell repertoires in COVID-19. Sequencing used immunoSEQ multiplex PCR; TCRdb keeps in-frame clones, though not all of them. In the table there are tens of thousands of clones, about 86% of which are singletons. Input material: peripheral blood. All receptors derive from a man aged 40-50 years with acute or convalescent COVID-19.

The chain is built from TRBV7-8 and TRBJ1-5; 7 positions agree with TRBD1. Germline V CDR1 and CDR2: SGHVS, FQNEAQ. This CDR3 comprises 15 residues. V was clipped by 5 bases and J by 2 bases; unmatched bases: 6. The CDR3 sequence: CASSKDRAGNQPQHF. The CDR3 DNA follows: TGTGCCAGCAGCAAAGACAGGGCCGGCAATCAGCCCCAGCATTTT.

Concerning this clone: The same CDR3 is also encoded by other DNA sequences in this sample. The V gene is TRBV27, the J gene TRBJ1-5; the match to TRBD1 covers 8 bases. This CDR3 comprises 14 residues. Germline V gene lookup returns CDR1 MNHEY and CDR2 SMNVEV (reference sequence). V shed 5 bases, J shed 4 bases, and the junction held 4 bases outside the gene matches. CDR3 nucleotides: TGTGCCAGCAGTCCCCGGACAGGGAATCAGCCCCAGCATTTT. It translates to CASSPRTGNQPQHF.

The J gene is TRBJ1-6, the V gene TRBV18, with 7 bases aligning to TRBD1. V lost 3 bases and J lost 5; bases outside the gene matches: 4. The CDR3 covers 15 residues. Germline CDR1 reads KGHSH; CDR2 reads LQKENI. The CDR3 region has the DNA TGTGCCAGCTCACCCCCGACAGGGAATAATTCACCCCTCCACTTT. Protein sequence: CASSPPTGNNSPLHF.

The genes are TRBV5-1 and TRBJ2-4; 7 bases agree with TRBD1. Germline lookup yields CDR1 SGHRS and CDR2 YFSETQ. This CDR3 is built from 18 residues. V lost 5 bases, J lost 0 bases, and 14 bases stayed unmatched. The CDR3 region is CASSTDTGELGAKNIQYF. DNA of the CDR3: TGCGCCAGCAGTACTGACACAGGGGAATTGGGAGCCAAAAACATTCAGTACTTC.

V and J are TRBV29-1 and TRBJ2-1, with 14 bases identical to TRBD2. The germline V gene has CDR1 SQVTM and CDR2 ANQGSEA. The CDR3 extends over 18 amino acids. V shed 0 bases and J 5 bases; nucleotides not matched to a gene: 9. The CDR3 coding sequence is TGCAGCGTTGAAGATCTTTGGACTAGCGGGGGGCCCAACAATGAGCAGTTCTTC. Amino acid sequence: CSVEDLWTSGGPNNEQFF.

This clone occurred a few times. The chain has TRBV5-4 and TRBJ1-2; 7 bases are a match to TRBD1. V dropped 3 bases and J dropped 1; count of bases not matched to a gene: 6. Germline V gene data show CDR1 as SGHNT and CDR2 as YYREEE (reference sequence). The CDR3 contains 15 residues. CDR3 nucleotides: TGTGCCAGCAGCTGGAAGGACAGGCTTAACTATGGCTACACCTTC. Its protein product is CASSWKDRLNYGYTF.

The chain links TRBV28 to TRBJ1-1; D may be TRBD1 (5 bases). CDR1 is MDHEN, CDR2 SYDVKM, per germline. The CDR3 is 14 residues long. Trimming cost V 6 bases and J 5 bases, with 16 bases left between them. The chain's CDR3 is CASSPGRVKTEAFF. The CDR3 nucleotides are TGTGCCAGCAGCCCCGGCAGGGTTAAGACTGAAGCTTTCTTT.

The gene calls are TRBV11-2 and TRBJ2-3, with D hard to call. This CDR3 has 12 residues. CDR1 is SGHAT and CDR2 is FQNNGV in the germline V gene. Trimming stripped 5 bases from V and 3 bases from J, with 6 bases between. The CDR3 here is CASSPQTDTQYF. DNA of the CDR3: TGTGCCAGCAGCCCACAGACAGATACGCAGTATTTT.